This T cell receptor beta chain stems from a study of blood T cell repertoires in COVID-19. The V gene's germline CDR1 is MNHEY and CDR2 SVGEGT. The ends were cut back, 0 bases at V and 2 bases at J, with 26 bases in the middle. This CDR3 spans 21 amino acids. This clone was counted once. Assay: immunoSEQ multiplex PCR; the TCRdb copy retains only in-frame clones and omits some. The table shows approximately 160,000 clones, with approximately 73% occurring only once. The clonotype originates from a woman of 80 years or more with acute or convalescent COVID-19. The chain joins TRBV6-2 or TRBV6-3 to TRBJ2-1; tentative D call: TRBD2 (6 bases). Sequenced input: peripheral blood. CDR3 protein: CASSYSIALYFVADAYNEQFF. CDR3 nucleotides: TGTGCCAGCAGTTACTCGATTGCACTCTATTTCGTAGCGGACGCCTACAATGAGCAGTTCTTC.